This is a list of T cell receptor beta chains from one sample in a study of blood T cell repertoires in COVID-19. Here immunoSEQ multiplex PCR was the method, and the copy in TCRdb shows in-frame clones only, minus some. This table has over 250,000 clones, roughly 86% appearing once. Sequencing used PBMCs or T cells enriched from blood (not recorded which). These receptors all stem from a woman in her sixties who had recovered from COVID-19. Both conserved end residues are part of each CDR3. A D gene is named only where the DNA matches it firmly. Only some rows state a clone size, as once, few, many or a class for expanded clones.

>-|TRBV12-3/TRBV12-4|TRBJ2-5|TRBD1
TGTGCCAGCAGTTCGACAGGGTCAGAGACCCAGTACTTC
CASSSTGSETQYF
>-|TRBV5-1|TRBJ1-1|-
TGCGCCAGCAGCAAGGACGGGGGAATGAACACTGAAGCTTTCTTT
CASSKDGGMNTEAFF
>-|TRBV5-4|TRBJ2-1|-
TGTGCCAGCAGCTTGGGAGGGCCAGATTCCTACAATGAGCAGTTCTTC
CASSLGGPDSYNEQFF
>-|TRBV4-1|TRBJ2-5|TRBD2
TGCGCCAGCAGCTCTCCGGCGGCGGGAGGTGTGACCCAGTACTTC
CASSSPAAGGVTQYF
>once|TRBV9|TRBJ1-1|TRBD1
TGTGCCAGCAGCGCAGGGGGGACTGAAGCTTTCTTT
CASSAGGTEAFF
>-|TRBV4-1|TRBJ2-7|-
TGCGCCAGCAGCCAAACGGGGAACCTATACGAGCAGTACTTC
CASSQTGNLYEQYF
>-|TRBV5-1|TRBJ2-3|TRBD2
TGCGCCAGCAGCTTAGGGGGACTAGCGGGGACCACAGATACGCAGTATTTT
CASSLGGLAGTTDTQYF
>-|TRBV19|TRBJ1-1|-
TGTGCCAGTAGTAGGCTAGGGGTCACTGAAGCTTTCTTT
CASSRLGVTEAFF
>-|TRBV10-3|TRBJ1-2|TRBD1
TGTGCCATCACGACAGGGGCACTAGGCTATGGCTACACCTTC
CAITTGALGYGYTF
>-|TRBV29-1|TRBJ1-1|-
TGCAGCGTTGGGGACACGGGTGCTTTCTTT
CSVGDTGAFF
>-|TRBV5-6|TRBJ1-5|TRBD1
TGTGCCAGCAGCACCTCTAGTAGGGGGCTCAATCAGCCCCAGCATTTT
CASSTSSRGLNQPQHF
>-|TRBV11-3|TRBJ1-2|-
TGTGCCAGCAGCTTGAAAGAGGAGTTTGGCTACACCTTC
CASSLKEEFGYTF
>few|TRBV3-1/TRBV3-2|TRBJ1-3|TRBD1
TGTGCCAGCAGCCAATTTGACAGGGGGATTGGAAACACCATATATTTT
CASSQFDRGIGNTIYF
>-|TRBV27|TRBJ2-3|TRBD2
TGTGCCAGCAGTTCTCTCCGGCTAGCGGGCGCAGATACGCAGTATTTT
CASSSLRLAGADTQYF
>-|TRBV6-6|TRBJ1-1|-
TGTGCCAGCAGTTTTTTCAGGGGAACTGAAGCTTTCTTT
CASSFFRGTEAFF
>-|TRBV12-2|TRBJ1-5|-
TGTGCAAGTCGCTTAGGAGGAGGGAGAGGCAATCAGCCCCAGCATTTT
CASRLGGGRGNQPQHF
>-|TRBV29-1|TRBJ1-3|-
TGCAGCGTTAAACAGGGATTTTCCGGAAACACCATATATTTT
CSVKQGFSGNTIYF
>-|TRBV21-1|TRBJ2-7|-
TGTGCCACAACATCCGACAGGGCAGACGAGCAGTACTTC
CATTSDRADEQYF
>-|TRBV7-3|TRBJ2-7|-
TGTGCCAGCAGCCCGGCGGTCACACCACCTGGAGAGCAGTACTTC
CASSPAVTPPGEQYF
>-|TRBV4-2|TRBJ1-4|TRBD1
TGTGCCAGCAGCCAAGGGAAGACAGGGGTGCAAACTAATGAAAAACTGTTTTTT
CASSQGKTGVQTNEKLFF
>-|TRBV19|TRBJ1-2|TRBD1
TGTGCCAGTAGTACCCCGGGACAGGGGGCGCCTGGCTACACCTTC
CASSTPGQGAPGYTF
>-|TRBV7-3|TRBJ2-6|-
TGTGCCAGCAGAGGAACAGGGACTGGGGCCAACGTCCTGACTTTC
CASRGTGTGANVLTF
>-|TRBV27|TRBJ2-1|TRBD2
TGTGCCAGCAGTTACCGACTAGCGGGAGACGGTGAGCAGTTCTTC
CASSYRLAGDGEQFF
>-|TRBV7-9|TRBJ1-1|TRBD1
TGTGCCAGCAGCTCGGGGACAGGGGGCGGCATGAACACTGAAGCTTTCTTT
CASSSGTGGGMNTEAFF
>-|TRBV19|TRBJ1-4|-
TGTGCCAGTAGCCCCGCAGGGGCGGCTAATGAAAAACTGTTTTTT
CASSPAGAANEKLFF
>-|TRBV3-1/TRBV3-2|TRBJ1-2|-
TGTGCCAGCAGCCCCCGGGGAGAGTCCTATGGCTACACCTTC
CASSPRGESYGYTF
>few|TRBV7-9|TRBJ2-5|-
TGTGCCAGCAATCCGGGGACCCAGTACTTC
CASNPGTQYF